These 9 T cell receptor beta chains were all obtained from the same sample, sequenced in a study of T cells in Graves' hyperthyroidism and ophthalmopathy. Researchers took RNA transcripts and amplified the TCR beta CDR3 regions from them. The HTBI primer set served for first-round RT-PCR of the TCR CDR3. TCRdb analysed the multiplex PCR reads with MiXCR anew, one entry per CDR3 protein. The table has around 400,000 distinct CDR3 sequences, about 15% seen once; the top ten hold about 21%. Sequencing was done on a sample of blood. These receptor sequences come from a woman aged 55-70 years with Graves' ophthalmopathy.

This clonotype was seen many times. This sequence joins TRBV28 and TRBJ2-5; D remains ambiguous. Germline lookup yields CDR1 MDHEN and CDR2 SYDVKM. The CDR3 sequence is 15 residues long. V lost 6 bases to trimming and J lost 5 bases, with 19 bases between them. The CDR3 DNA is TGTGCCAGCAGCCTGACCATTACTCCCGGGGAGACCCAGTACTTC. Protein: CASSLTITPGETQYF.

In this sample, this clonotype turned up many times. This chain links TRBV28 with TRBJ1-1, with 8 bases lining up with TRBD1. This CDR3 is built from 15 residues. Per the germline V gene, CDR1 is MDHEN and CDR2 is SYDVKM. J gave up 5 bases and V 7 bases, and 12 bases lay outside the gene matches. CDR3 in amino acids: CASISRQGAGTEAFF. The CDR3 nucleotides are TGTGCCAGCATCTCACGCCAGGGGGCTGGGACTGAAGCTTTCTTT.

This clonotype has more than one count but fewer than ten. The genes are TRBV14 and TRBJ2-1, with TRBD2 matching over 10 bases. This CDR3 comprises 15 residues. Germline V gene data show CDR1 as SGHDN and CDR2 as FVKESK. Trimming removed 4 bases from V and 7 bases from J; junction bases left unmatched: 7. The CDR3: CASSRSGRPGNEQFF. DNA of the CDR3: TGTGCCAGCAGCCGTAGCGGGAGGCCGGGTAATGAGCAGTTCTTC.

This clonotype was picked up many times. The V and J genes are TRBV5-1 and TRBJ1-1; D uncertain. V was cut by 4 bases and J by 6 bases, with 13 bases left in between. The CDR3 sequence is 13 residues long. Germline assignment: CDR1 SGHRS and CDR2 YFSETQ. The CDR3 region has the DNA TGCGCCAGCAGCCTCAGACTCGACGCTGAAGCTTTCTTT. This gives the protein CASSLRLDAEAFF.

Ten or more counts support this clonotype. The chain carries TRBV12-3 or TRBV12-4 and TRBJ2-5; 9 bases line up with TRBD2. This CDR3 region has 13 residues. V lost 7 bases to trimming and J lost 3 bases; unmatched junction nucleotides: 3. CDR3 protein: CASTRTSEETQYF. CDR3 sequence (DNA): TGTGCCAGCACCCGGACTAGCGAAGAGACCCAGTACTTC.

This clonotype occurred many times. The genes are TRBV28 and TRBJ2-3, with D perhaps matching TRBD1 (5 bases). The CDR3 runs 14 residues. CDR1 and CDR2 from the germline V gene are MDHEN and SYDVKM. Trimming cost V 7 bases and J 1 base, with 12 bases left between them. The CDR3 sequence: CASTLGRGTDTQYF. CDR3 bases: TGTGCCAGCACCCTTGGCAGGGGCACAGATACGCAGTATTTT.

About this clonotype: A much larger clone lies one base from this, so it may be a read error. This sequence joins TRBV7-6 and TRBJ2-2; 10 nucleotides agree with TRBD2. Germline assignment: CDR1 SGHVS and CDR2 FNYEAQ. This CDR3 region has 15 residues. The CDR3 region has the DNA TGTGTCAGCAGCTTAGCGGGAGGAATCACCGGGGAGCTGTTTTTT. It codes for CVSSLAGGITGELFF.

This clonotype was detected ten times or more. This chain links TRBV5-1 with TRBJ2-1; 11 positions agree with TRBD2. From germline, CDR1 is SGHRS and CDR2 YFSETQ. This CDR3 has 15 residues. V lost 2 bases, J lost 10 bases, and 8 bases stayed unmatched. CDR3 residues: CASSFPLAGGPEQFF. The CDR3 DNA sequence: TGCGCCAGCAGCTTCCCTTTAGCGGGAGGGCCCGAGCAGTTCTTC.

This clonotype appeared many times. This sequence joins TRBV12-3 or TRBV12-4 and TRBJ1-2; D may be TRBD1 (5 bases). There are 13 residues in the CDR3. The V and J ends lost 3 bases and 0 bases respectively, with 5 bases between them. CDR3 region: CASSLGANYGYTF. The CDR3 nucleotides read TGTGCCAGCAGTTTGGGGGCTAACTATGGCTACACCTTC.